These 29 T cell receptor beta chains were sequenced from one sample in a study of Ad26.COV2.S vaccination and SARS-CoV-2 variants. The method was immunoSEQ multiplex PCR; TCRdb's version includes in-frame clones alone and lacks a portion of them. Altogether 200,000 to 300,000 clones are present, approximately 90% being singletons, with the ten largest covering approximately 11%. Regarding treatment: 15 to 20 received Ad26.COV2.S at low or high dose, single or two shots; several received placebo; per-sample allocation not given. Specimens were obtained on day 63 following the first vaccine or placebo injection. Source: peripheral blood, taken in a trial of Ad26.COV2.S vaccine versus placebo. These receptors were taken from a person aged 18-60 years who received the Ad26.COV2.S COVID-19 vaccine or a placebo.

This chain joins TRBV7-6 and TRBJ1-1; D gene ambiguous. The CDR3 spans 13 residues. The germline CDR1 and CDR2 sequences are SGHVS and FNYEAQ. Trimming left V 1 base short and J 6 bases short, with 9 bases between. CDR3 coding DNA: TGTGCCAGCAGCTTAGGGGCGCGGGCTGAAGCTTTCTTT. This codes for CASSLGARAEAFF.

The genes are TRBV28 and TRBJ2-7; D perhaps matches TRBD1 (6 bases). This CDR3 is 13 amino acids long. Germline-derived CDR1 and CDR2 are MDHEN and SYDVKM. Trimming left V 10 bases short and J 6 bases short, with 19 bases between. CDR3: CANEHRVVGEQYF. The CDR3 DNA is TGTGCCAACGAGCACAGGGTGGTAGGCGAGCAGTACTTC.

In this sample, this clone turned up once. This CDR3 reads CASSELGRGTLREQYF. Written as DNA, the CDR3 is TGTGCCAGCAGTGAACTTGGCAGGGGGACTTTGCGCGAGCAGTACTTC. The chain recombines TRBV6-1 with TRBJ2-7; a possible D gene is TRBD1 (7 bases). The germline gives CDR1 MNHNS, CDR2 SASEGT. The CDR3 runs to 16 residues. V lost 2 bases and J 6 bases, leaving 20 bases between the germline ends.

The DNA of the CDR3 is TGTGCCACCAGACACCCCACCGGGGAGCTGTTTTTT. Its protein is CATRHPTGELFF. The V call is TRBV24-1, the J call TRBJ2-2; D is uncertain. V lost 7 bases and J lost 4, with 6 bases in between. Looked up from germline, CDR1 is KGHDR and CDR2 is SFDVKD. The CDR3 is 12 residues long.

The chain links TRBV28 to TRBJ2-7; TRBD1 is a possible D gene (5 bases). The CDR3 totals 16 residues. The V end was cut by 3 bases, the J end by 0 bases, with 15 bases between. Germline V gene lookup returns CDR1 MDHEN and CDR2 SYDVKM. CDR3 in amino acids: CASSFSPRQNSYEQYF. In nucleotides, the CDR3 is TGTGCCAGCAGTTTCTCACCGCGACAGAACTCCTACGAGCAGTACTTC. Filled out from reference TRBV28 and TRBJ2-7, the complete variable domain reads DVKVTQSSRYLVKRTGEKVFLECVQDMDHENMFWYRQDPGLGLRLIYFSYDVKMKEKGDIPEGYSVSREKKERFSLILESASTNQTSMYLCASSFSPRQNSYEQYFGPGTRLTVT.

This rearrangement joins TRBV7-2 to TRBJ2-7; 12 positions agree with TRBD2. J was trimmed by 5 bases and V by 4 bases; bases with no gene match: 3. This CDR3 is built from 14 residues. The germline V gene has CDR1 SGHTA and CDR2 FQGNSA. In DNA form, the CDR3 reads TGTGCCAGCAGCTACCGGACTAGCGGGAACGAGCAGTACTTC. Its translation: CASSYRTSGNEQYF.

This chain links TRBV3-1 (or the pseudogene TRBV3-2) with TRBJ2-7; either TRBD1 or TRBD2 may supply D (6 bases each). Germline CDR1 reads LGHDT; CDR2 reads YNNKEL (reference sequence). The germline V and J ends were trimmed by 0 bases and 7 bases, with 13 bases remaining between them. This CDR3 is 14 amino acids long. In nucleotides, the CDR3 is TGTGCCAGCAGCCAAGACTGGGGGGCAGGGGAGCAGTACTTC. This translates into CASSQDWGAGEQYF.

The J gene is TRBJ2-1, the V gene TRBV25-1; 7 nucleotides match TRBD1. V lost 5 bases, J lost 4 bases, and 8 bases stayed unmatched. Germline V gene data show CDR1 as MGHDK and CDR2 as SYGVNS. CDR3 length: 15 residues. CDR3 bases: TGTGCCAGCAGTATTCAGGGGGAGTCTTACAATGAGCAGTTCTTC. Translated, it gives CASSIQGESYNEQFF. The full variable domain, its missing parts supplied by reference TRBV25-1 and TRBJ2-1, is EADIYQTPRYLVIGTGKKITLECSQTMGHDKMYWYQQDPGMELHLIHYSYGVNSTEKGDLSSESTVSRIRTEHFPLTLESARPSHTSQYLCASSIQGESYNEQFFGPGTRLTVL.

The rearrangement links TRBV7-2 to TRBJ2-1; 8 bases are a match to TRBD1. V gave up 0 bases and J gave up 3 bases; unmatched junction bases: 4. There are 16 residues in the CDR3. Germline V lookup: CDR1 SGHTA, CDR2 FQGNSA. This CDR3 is CASSLASGQVYNEQFF. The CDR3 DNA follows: TGTGCCAGCAGCTTAGCCTCGGGACAGGTCTACAATGAGCAGTTCTTC. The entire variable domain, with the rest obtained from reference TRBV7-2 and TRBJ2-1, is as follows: GAGVSQSPSNKVTEKGKDVELRCDPISGHTALYWYRQSLGQGLEFLIYFQGNSAPDKSGLPSDRFSAERTGGSVSTLTIQRTQQEDSAVYLCASSLASGQVYNEQFFGPGTRLTVL.

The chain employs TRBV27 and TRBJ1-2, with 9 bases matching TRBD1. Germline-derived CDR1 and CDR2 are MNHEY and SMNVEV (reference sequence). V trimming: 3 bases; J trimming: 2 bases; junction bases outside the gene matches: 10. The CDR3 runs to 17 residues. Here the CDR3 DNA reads TGTGCCAGCAGTTTTACCCCCCGACAGGGGGGCAACTATGGCTACACCTTC. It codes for CASSFTPRQGGNYGYTF.

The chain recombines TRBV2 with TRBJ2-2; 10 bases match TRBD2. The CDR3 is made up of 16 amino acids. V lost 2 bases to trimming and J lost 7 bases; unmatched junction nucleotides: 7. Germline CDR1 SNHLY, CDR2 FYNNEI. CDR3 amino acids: CASSEWSGRADGELFF. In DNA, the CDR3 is TGTGCCAGCAGTGAATGGAGCGGGAGGGCCGACGGGGAGCTGTTTTTT.

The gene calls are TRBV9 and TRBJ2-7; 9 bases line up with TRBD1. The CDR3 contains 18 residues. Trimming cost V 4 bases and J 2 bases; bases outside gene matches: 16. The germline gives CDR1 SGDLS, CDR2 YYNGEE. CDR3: CASSTRDRDPGNTYEQYF. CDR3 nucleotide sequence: TGTGCCAGCAGCACCCGGGACAGGGACCCCGGGAATACCTACGAGCAGTACTTC.

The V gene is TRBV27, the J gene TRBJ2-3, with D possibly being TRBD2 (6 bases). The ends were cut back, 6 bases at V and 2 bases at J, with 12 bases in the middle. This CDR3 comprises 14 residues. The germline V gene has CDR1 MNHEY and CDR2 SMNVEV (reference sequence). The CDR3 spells CASRAGLDTDTQYF. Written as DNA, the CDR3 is TGTGCCAGCAGGGCGGGACTCGACACAGATACGCAGTATTTT.

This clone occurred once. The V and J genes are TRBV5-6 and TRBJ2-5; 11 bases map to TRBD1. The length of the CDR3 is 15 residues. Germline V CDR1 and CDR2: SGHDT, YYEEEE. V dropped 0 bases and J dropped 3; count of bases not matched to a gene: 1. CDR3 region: CASSLAGQGEETQYF. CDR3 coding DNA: TGTGCCAGCAGCTTGGCGGGACAGGGGGAAGAGACCCAGTACTTC.

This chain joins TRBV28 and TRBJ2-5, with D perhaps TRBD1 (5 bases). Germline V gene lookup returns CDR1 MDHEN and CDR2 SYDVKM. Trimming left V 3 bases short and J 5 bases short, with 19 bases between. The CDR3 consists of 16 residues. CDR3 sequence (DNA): TGTGCCAGCAGTTTTCCAACCCTGATCGCAGGGGAGACCCAGTACTTC. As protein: CASSFPTLIAGETQYF.

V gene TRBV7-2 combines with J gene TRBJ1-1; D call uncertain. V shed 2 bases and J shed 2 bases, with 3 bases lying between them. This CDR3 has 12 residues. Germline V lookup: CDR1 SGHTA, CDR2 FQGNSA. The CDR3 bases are TGTGCCAGCAGCTTATTCAACACTGAAGCTTTCTTT. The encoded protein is CASSLFNTEAFF.

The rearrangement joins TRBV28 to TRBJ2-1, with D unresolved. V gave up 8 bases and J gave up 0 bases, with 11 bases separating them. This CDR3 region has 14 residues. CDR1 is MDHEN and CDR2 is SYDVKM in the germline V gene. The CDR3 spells CASLTGSSYNEQFF. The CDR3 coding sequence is TGTGCCAGCCTAACCGGGTCCTCCTACAATGAGCAGTTCTTC. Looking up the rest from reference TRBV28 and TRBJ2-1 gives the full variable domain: DVKVTQSSRYLVKRTGEKVFLECVQDMDHENMFWYRQDPGLGLRLIYFSYDVKMKEKGDIPEGYSVSREKKERFSLILESASTNQTSMYLCASLTGSSYNEQFFGPGTRLTVL.

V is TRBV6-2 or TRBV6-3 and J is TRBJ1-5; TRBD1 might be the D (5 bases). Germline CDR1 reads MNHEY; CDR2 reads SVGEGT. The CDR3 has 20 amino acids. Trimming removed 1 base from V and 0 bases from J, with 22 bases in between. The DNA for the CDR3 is TGTGCCAGCAGTTACTTACCGGGACCTAAAATCGCTTATAGCAATCAGCCCCAGCATTTT. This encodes CASSYLPGPKIAYSNQPQHF.

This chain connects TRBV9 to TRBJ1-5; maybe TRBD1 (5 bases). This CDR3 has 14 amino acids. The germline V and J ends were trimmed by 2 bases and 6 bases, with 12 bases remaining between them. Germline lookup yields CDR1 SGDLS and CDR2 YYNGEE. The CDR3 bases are TGTGCCAGCAGCGTGAAGGGAGACAGTCAGCCCCAGCATTTT. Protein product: CASSVKGDSQPQHF.

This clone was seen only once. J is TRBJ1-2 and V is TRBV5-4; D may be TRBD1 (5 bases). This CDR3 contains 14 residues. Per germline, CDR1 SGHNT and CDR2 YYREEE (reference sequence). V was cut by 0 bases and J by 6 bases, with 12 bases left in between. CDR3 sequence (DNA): TGTGCCAGCAGCTTGGCGGGGGGGGTGAATGGCTACACCTTC. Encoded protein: CASSLAGGVNGYTF.

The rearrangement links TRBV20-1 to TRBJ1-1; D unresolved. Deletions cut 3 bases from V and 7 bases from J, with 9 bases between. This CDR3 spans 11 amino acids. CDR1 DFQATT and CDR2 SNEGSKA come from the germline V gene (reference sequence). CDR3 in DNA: TGCAGTGCTAGCCTGGAGAATGAAGCTTTCTTT. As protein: CSASLENEAFF.

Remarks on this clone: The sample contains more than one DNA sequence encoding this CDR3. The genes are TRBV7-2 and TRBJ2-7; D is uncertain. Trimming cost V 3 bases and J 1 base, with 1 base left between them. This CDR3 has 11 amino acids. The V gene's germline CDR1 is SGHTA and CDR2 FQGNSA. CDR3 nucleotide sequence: TGTGCCAGCAGCTTGTCCTACGAGCAGTACTTC. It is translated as CASSLSYEQYF.

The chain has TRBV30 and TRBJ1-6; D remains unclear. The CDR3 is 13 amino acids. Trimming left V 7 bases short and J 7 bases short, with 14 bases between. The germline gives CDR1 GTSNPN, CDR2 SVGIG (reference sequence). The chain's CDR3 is CAYQPGRNSPLHF. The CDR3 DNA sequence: TGTGCCTATCAACCCGGGCGAAATTCACCCCTCCACTTT. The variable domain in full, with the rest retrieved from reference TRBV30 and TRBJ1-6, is SQTIHQWPATLVQPVGSPLSLECTVEGTSNPNLYWYRQAAGRGLQLLFYSVGIGQISSEVPQNLSASRPQDRQFILSSKKLLLSDSGFYLCAYQPGRNSPLHFGNGTRLTVT.

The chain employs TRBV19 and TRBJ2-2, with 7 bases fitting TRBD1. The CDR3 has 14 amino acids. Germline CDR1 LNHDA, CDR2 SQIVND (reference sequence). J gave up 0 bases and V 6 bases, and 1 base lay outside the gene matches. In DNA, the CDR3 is TGTGCCAGTAGGGGACAGACGAACACCGGGGAGCTGTTTTTT. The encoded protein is CASRGQTNTGELFF.

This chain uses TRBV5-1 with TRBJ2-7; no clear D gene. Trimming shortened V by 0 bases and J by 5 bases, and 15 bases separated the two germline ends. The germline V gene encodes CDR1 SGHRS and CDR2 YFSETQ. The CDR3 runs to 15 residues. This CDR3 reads CASSLEADRMNEQYF. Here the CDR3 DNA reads TGCGCCAGCAGCTTGGAGGCAGATCGAATGAACGAGCAGTACTTC. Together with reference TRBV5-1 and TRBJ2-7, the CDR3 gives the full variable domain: KAGVTQTPRYLIKTRGQQVTLSCSPISGHRSVSWYQQTPGQGLQFLFEYFSETQRNKGNFPGRFSGRQFSNSRSEMNVSTLELGDSALYLCASSLEADRMNEQYFGPGTRLTVT.

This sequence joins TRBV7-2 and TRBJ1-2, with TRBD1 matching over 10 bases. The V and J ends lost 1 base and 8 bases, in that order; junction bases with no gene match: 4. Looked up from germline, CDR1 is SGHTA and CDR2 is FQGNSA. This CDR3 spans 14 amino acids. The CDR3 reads CASSLGDRGLGYTF. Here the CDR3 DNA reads TGTGCCAGCAGCTTAGGTGACAGGGGGCTCGGCTACACCTTC.

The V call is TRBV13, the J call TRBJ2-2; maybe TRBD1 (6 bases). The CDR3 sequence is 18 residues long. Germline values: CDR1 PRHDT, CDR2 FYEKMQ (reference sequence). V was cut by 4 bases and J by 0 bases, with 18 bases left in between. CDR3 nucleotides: TGTGCCAGCAGCTCCGGTCCCGGGACATACGCGAACACCGGGGAGCTGTTTTTT. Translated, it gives CASSSGPGTYANTGELFF. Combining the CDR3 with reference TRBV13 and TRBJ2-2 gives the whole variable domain AAGVIQSPRHLIKEKRETATLKCYPIPRHDTVYWYQQGPGQDPQFLISFYEKMQSDKGSIPDRFSAQQFSDYHSELNMSSLELGDSALYFCASSSGPGTYANTGELFFGEGSRLTVL.

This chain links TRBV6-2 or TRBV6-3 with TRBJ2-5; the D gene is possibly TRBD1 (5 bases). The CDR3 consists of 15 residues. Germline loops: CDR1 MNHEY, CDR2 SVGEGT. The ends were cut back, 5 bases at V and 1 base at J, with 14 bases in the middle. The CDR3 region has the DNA TGTGCCAGCAGTGGTCCAGGGATCCCCCAAGAGACCCAGTACTTC. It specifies CASSGPGIPQETQYF.

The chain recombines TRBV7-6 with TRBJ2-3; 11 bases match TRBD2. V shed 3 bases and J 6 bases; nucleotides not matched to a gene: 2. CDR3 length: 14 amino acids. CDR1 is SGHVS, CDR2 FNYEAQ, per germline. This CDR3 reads CASSFSGRADTQYF. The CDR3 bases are TGTGCCAGCAGCTTTAGCGGGAGGGCCGATACGCAGTATTTT.